These T cell receptor beta chains were read from a single sample in a study of blood T cell repertoires in COVID-19. The method was immunoSEQ multiplex PCR; TCRdb's version includes in-frame clones alone and lacks a portion of them. The sample has around 250,000 clones; just under 90% are singletons. Source material: PBMCs or T cells enriched from blood (not recorded which). The receptors derive from a woman aged 25 to 45 with acute COVID-19. CDR3s include the opening cysteine and the closing phenylalanine or tryptophan. A D gene is named only where the DNA matches it firmly. The size of a clone is reported for some rows only, either as once, few or many, or as a class for expanded clones.

d_call,clone_size,v_call,j_call,cdr3_aa,cdr3_nt
TRBD1,-,TRBV6-1,TRBJ2-1,CASSEITGTGTYNEQFF,TGTGCCAGCAGTGAAATAACCGGGACAGGGACTTACAATGAGCAGTTCTTC
TRBD1,-,TRBV7-8,TRBJ1-6,CASSSLRGRGPYNSPLHF,TGTGCCAGCAGCTCCCTCAGGGGCAGGGGGCCCTATAATTCACCCCTCCACTTT
TRBD2,-,TRBV7-2,TRBJ2-2,CASSLDLAGGTNTGELFF,TGTGCCAGCAGCTTAGATTTGGCGGGAGGGACGAACACCGGGGAGCTGTTTTTT
-,-,TRBV19,TRBJ1-4,CASFAATGVANEKLFF,TGTGCCAGTTTCGCCGCGACCGGGGTTGCTAATGAAAAACTGTTTTTT
-,-,TRBV29-1,TRBJ1-2,CSGLSEFYGYTF,TGCAGCGGTTTATCGGAGTTCTATGGCTACACCTTC
TRBD2,-,TRBV30,TRBJ2-5,CAWSVLGLAGGIQETQYF,TGTGCCTGGAGTGTACTGGGACTAGCGGGAGGGATCCAAGAGACCCAGTACTTC
TRBD2,-,TRBV5-5,TRBJ2-3,CASSKPGLASPPSTDTQYF,TGTGCCAGCAGCAAACCGGGACTAGCGTCGCCTCCTAGCACAGATACGCAGTATTTT
TRBD2,-,TRBV4-1,TRBJ2-2,CASSYAGVRTGELFF,TGCGCCAGCAGTTATGCGGGAGTGAGGACCGGGGAGCTGTTTTTT
TRBD2,-,TRBV27,TRBJ2-1,CASREGTSGHNEQFF,TGTGCCAGCCGAGAAGGGACTAGCGGCCACAATGAGCAGTTCTTC
-,-,TRBV29-1,TRBJ2-5,CSVEGRGDETQYF,TGCAGCGTTGAAGGGAGAGGAGACGAGACCCAGTACTTC
-,once,TRBV5-6,TRBJ1-2,CASSLAGARGYTF,TGTGCCAGCAGCTTGGCTGGGGCTAGGGGCTACACCTTC
-,-,TRBV6-1,TRBJ2-1,CASSESRGGWNEQFF,TGTGCCAGCAGTGAATCTAGGGGGGGTTGGAATGAGCAGTTCTTC
-,-,TRBV9,TRBJ1-2,CASSVEATEGGYTF,TGTGCCAGCAGCGTCGAAGCTACGGAGGGCGGCTACACCTTC